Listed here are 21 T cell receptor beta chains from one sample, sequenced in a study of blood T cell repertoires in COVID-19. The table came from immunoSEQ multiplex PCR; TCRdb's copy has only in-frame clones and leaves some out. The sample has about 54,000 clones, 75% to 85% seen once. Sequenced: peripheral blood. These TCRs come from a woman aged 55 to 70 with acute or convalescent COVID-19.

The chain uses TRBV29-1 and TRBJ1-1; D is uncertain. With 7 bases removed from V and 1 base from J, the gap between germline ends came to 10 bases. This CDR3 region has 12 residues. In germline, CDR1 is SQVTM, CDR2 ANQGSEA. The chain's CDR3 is CSEVRQNTEAFF. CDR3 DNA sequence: TGCAGCGAGGTGAGACAGAACACTGAAGCTTTCTTT. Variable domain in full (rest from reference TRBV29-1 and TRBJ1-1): SAVISQKPSRDICQRGTSLTIQCQVDSQVTMMFWYRQQPGQSLTLIATANQGSEATYESGFVIDKFPISRPNLTFSTLTVSNMSPEDSSIYLCSEVRQNTEAFFGQGTRLTVV.

The CDR3 region is CASSLGGRGDTEAFF. In DNA, the CDR3 is TGTGCCAGCAGCTTGGGAGGCAGGGGGGACACTGAAGCTTTCTTT. The chain combines TRBV5-4 with TRBJ1-1; 7 bases are a match to TRBD1. The V segment lost 0 bases and the J segment 3 bases; nucleotides outside the gene matches: 5. The germline V gene encodes CDR1 SGHNT and CDR2 YYREEE (reference sequence). CDR3 length equals 15 residues.

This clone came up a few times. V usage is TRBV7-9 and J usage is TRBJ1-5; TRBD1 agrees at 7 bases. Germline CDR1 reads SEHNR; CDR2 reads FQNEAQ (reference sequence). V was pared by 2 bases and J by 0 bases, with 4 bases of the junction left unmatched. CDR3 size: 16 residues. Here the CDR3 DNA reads TGTGCCAGCAGCTTATCGGGACAGTCTAGCAATCAGCCCCAGCATTTT. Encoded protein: CASSLSGQSSNQPQHF.

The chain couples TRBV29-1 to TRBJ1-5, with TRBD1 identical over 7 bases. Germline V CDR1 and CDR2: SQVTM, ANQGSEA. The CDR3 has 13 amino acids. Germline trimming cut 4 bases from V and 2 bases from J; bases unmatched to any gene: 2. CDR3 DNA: TGCAGCGTTGCCGGGACAGGCAATCAGCCCCAGCATTTT. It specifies CSVAGTGNQPQHF.

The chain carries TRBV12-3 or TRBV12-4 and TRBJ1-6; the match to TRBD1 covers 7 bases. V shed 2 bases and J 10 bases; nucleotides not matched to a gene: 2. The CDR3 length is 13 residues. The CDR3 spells CASSLQGGSPLHF. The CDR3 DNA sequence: TGTGCCAGCAGTTTACAGGGGGGATCACCCCTCCACTTT.

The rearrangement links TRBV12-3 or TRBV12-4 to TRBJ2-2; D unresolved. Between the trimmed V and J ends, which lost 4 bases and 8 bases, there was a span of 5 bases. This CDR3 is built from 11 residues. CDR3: CASSSRGELFF. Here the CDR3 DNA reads TGTGCCAGCAGTTCACGGGGGGAGCTGTTTTTT.

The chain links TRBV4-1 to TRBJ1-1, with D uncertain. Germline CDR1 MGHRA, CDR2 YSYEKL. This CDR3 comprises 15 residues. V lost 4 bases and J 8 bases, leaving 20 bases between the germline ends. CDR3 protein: CASSLGPLAIQEAFF. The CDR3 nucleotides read TGCGCCAGCAGCCTTGGCCCGTTAGCGATACAGGAAGCTTTCTTT.

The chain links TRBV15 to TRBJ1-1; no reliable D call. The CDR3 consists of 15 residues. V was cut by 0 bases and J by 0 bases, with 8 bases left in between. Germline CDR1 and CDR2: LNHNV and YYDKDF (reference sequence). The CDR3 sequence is CATSREVVMNTEAFF. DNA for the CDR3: TGTGCCACCAGCAGAGAAGTAGTCATGAACACTGAAGCTTTCTTT.

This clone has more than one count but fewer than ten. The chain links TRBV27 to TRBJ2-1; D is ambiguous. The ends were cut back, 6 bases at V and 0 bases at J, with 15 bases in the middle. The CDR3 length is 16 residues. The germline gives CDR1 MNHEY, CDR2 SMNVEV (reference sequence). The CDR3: CASRTDWSSSYNEQFF. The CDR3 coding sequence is TGTGCCAGCAGAACCGACTGGTCGTCCTCCTACAATGAGCAGTTCTTC.

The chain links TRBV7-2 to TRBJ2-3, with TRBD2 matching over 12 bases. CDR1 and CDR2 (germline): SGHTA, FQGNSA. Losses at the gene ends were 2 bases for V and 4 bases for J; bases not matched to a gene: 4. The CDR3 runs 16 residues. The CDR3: CASSLLAGGWSDTQYF. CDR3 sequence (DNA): TGTGCCAGCAGCTTACTAGCGGGGGGGTGGTCAGATACGCAGTATTTT.

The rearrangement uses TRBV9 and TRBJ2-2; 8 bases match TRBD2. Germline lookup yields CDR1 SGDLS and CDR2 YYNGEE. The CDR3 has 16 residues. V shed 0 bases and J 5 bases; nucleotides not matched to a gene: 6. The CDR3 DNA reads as TGTGCCAGCAGCGTAGCCAGAATAGCGGGAACCGGGGAGCTGTTTTTT. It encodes CASSVARIAGTGELFF.

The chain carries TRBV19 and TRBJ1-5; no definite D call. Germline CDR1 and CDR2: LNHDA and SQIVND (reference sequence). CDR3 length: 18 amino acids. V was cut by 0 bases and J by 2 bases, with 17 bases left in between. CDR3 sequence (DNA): TGTGCCAGTAGTATAGATCCTAGGATGGGTGAGGGCAATCAGCCCCAGCATTTT. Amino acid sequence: CASSIDPRMGEGNQPQHF.

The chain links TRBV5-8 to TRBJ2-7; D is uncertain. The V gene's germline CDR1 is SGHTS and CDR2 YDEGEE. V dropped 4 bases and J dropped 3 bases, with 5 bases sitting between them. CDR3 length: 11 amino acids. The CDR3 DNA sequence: TGTGCCAGCAGCCCCCACTACGAGCAGTACTTC. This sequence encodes CASSPHYEQYF.

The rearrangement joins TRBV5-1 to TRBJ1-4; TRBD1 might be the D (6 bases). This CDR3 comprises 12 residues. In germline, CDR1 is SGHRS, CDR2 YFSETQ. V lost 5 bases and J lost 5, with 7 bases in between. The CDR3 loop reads CASSQGNEKLFF. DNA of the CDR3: TGCGCCAGCAGTCAGGGGAATGAAAAACTGTTTTTT.

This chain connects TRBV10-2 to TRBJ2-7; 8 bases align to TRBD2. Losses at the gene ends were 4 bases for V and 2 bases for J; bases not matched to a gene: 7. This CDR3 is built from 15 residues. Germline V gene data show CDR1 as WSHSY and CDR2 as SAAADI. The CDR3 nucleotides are TGCGCCAGCAGTGCCTCGGACGGGAGGGCCTACGAGCAGTACTTC. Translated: CASSASDGRAYEQYF.

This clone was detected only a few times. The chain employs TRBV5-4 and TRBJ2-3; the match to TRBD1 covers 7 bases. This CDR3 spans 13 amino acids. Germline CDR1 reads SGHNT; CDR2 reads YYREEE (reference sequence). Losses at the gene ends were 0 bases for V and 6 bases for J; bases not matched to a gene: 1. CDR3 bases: TGTGCCAGCAGCTTGGACAGGGGTGATACGCAGTATTTT. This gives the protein CASSLDRGDTQYF.

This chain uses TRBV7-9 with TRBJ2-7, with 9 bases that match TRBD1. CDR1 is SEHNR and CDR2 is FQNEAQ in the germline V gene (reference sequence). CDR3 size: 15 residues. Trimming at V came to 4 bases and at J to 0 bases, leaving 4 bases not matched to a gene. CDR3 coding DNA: TGTGCCAGCAGCTCCACAGGGGGCCCCTCCTACGAGCAGTACTTC. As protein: CASSSTGGPSYEQYF. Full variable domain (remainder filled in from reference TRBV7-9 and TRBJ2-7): DTGVSQNPRHKITKRGQNVTFRCDPISEHNRLYWYRQTLGQGPEFLTYFQNEAQLEKSRLLSDRFSAERPKGSFSTLEIQRTEQGDSAMYLCASSSTGGPSYEQYFGPGTRLTVT.

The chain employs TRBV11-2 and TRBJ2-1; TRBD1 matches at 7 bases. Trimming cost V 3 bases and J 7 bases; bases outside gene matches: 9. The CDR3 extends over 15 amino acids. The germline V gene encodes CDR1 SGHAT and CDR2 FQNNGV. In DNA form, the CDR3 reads TGTGCCAGCAGCTTCGACAGGGAAGGTGTTAATGAGCAGTTCTTC. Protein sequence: CASSFDREGVNEQFF.

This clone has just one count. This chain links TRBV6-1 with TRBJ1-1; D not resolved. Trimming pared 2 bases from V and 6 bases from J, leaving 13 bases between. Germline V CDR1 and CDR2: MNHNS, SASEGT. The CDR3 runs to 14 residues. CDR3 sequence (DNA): TGTGCCAGCAGTGAATCGACCTCAGAGGCTGAAGCTTTCTTT. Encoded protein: CASSESTSEAEAFF.

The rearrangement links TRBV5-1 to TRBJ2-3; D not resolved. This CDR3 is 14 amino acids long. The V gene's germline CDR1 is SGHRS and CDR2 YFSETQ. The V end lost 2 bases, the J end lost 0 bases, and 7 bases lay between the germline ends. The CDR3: CASSLPTSTDTQYF. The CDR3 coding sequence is TGCGCCAGCAGCTTACCTACTAGCACAGATACGCAGTATTTT.

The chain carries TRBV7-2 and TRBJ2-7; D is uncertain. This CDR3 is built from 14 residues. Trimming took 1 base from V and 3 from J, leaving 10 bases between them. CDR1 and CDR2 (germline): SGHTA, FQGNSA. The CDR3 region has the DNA TGTGCCAGCAGCTTAGGGTATCAGATCTACGAGCAGTACTTC. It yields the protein CASSLGYQIYEQYF.